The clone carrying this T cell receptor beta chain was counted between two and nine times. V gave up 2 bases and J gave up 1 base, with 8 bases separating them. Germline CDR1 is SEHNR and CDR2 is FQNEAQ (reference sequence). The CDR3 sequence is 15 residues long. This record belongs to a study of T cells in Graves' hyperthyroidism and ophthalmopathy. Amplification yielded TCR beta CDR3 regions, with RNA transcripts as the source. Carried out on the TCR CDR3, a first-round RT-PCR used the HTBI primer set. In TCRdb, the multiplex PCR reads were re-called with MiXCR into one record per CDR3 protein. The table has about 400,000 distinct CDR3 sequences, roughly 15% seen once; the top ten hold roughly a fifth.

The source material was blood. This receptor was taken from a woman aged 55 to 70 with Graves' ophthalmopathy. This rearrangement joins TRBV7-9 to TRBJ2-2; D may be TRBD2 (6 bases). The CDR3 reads CASSLWRGNTGELFF. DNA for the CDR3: TGTGCCAGCAGCTTATGGCGGGGGAACACCGGGGAGCTGTTTTTT.